Listed here are 23 T cell receptor beta chains from one sample, sequenced in a study of beta chain features in type 1 diabetes. Study-wide results and limits: When Type 1 diabetes patients were examined, their TCRB CDR3s proved moderately but significantly shorter in all four CD4+ subsets.

Antigen specificity for these receptors is unknown. TCRB transcripts that were expressed got sequenced, as all of the isolated RNA had been reverse transcribed. The assay was immunoSEQ multiplex PCR, and TCRdb's table has in-frame clones only and misses some. Counted here are under 350,000 clones, less than 30% occurring once; the ten biggest clones make up roughly 0.011%. Sequences were obtained from naive CD4+ T cells from blood. These receptors all come from a woman in her 30s with type 1 diabetes.

This clone was seen a few times. The V gene is TRBV5-6, the J gene TRBJ2-4; no clear D gene. The germline V and J ends were trimmed by 4 bases and 3 bases, with 8 bases remaining between them. The CDR3 covers 13 residues. CDR1 is SGHDT and CDR2 is YYEEEE in the germline V gene. CDR3 in amino acids: CASSGVGKNIQYF. DNA of the CDR3: TGTGCCAGCAGCGGAGTAGGCAAAAACATTCAGTACTTC.

The chain recombines TRBV4-1 with TRBJ1-3, with D possibly being TRBD1 (5 bases). V dropped 4 bases and J dropped 0 bases, with 13 bases sitting between them. Germline CDR1 and CDR2: MGHRA and YSYEKL. This CDR3 contains 16 residues. This chain's CDR3 is CASSRQIQVSGNTIYF. The CDR3, as DNA: TGCGCCAGCAGCCGACAAATACAGGTCTCTGGAAACACCATATATTTT.

This clone came up a few times. The rearrangement links TRBV11-2 to TRBJ2-1; 7 bases map to TRBD2. Trimming cost V 3 bases and J 13 bases; bases outside gene matches: 6. The germline V gene has CDR1 SGHAT and CDR2 FQNNGV. The CDR3 has 12 residues. CDR3 sequence (DNA): TGTGCCAGCAGCTTCGCGGGGGAAGTTCAGTTCTTC. Its translation: CASSFAGEVQFF.

This clone turned up a few times. V usage is TRBV20-1 and J usage is TRBJ2-3; D is uncertain. Germline V gene lookup returns CDR1 DFQATT and CDR2 SNEGSKA (reference sequence). V was pared by 7 bases and J by 6 bases, with 8 bases between. This CDR3 is built from 10 residues. The CDR3 sequence: CSVHQDTQYF. The CDR3 nucleotides are TGCAGTGTGCACCAGGATACGCAGTATTTT.

The chain carries TRBV19 and TRBJ1-1; D possibly corresponds to TRBD1 (5 bases). The CDR3 runs to 15 residues. Trimming stripped 3 bases from V and 4 bases from J, with 15 bases between. Germline V gene lookup returns CDR1 LNHDA and CDR2 SQIVND (reference sequence). CDR3 sequence: CASSMGPGGITEAFF. CDR3 bases: TGTGCCAGTAGTATGGGTCCGGGGGGAATCACTGAAGCTTTCTTT.

The chain recombines TRBV6-5 with TRBJ2-5, with D possibly being TRBD2 (5 bases). CDR3 length equals 14 residues. CDR1 and CDR2 from the germline V gene are MNHEY and SVGAGI. Trimming pared 2 bases from V and 6 bases from J, leaving 13 bases between. The CDR3 DNA follows: TGTGCCAGCAGTTACCTGGCGGGCCAGAAGACCCAGTACTTC. It translates to CASSYLAGQKTQYF.

The chain uses TRBV21-1 and TRBJ2-2; TRBD1 is the table's D call, not checked against the DNA. TRBV21-1 is a pseudogene segment. This CDR3 contains 17 residues. This CDR3 is CASSSPRGTPNTGELFF. The CDR3 bases are TGTGCCAGCAGCTCACCGAGAGGGACACCGAACACCGGGGAGCTGTTTTTT.

V usage is TRBV19 and J usage is TRBJ2-5, with 8 bases aligning to TRBD1. The germline gives CDR1 LNHDA, CDR2 SQIVND (reference sequence). The V and J ends lost 4 bases and 2 bases, in that order; junction bases with no gene match: 6. The length of the CDR3 is 15 residues. CDR3 in amino acids: CASSTRTGRQETQYF. The CDR3 bases are TGTGCCAGTAGTACACGGACAGGGAGGCAAGAGACCCAGTACTTC.

The chain uses TRBV5-4 and TRBJ2-3, with TRBD2 matching over 7 bases. Germline V CDR1 and CDR2: SGHNT, YYREEE (reference sequence). The CDR3 contains 16 residues. With V trimmed by 1 base and J by 2 bases, 7 bases remained unmatched. The CDR3 here is CASSLFGGGDTDTQYF. CDR3 sequence (DNA): TGTGCCAGCAGCTTGTTTGGGGGAGGGGACACAGATACGCAGTATTTT.

The chain is built from TRBV9 and TRBJ2-1; 10 positions match TRBD1. This CDR3 is built from 15 residues. Germline V gives CDR1 SGDLS, CDR2 YYNGEE. Trimming cost V 2 bases and J 9 bases; bases outside gene matches: 8. As DNA, the CDR3 is TGTGCCAGCAGCGTGGAGACAGGGGGCACGAGTGAGCAGTTCTTC. It is translated as CASSVETGGTSEQFF.

This clone has more than one count but fewer than ten. V is TRBV5-1 and J is TRBJ2-3; TRBD2 aligns across 7 bases. CDR1 and CDR2 from the germline V gene are SGHRS and YFSETQ. The V segment lost 5 bases and the J segment 1 base; nucleotides outside the gene matches: 4. The CDR3 spans 14 residues. CDR3 sequence (DNA): TGCGCCAGCAGGCTAGCGGAGCGCACAGATACGCAGTATTTT. Its protein product is CASRLAERTDTQYF.

The chain uses TRBV5-6 and TRBJ1-5; TRBD1 might be the D (5 bases). The CDR3 consists of 14 residues. V lost 1 base and J lost 3, with 8 bases in between. The germline V gene has CDR1 SGHDT and CDR2 YYEEEE. The CDR3 nucleotides are TGTGCCAGCAGCTTGAAGGGGATCAATCAGCCCCAGCATTTT. It encodes CASSLKGINQPQHF.

This clone was counted between two and nine times. The chain carries TRBV5-4 and TRBJ1-4; the D gene is possibly TRBD1 (5 bases). V was shortened by 0 bases and J by 7 bases, with 13 bases between the two germline ends. CDR3 length: 15 amino acids. CDR1 and CDR2 from the germline V gene are SGHNT and YYREEE (reference sequence). The DNA for the CDR3 is TGTGCCAGCAGCTTGGCGACGGGGGTGGCTGAAAAACTGTTTTTT. This encodes CASSLATGVAEKLFF.

The chain joins TRBV18 to TRBJ2-3, with no clear D. V lost 2 bases and J 0 bases, leaving 18 bases between the germline ends. CDR3 length: 18 amino acids. Germline V gives CDR1 KGHSH, CDR2 LQKENI. CDR3 sequence reads: CASSPVMAALGSTDTQYF. CDR3 bases: TGTGCCAGCTCACCAGTTATGGCGGCCCTAGGTAGCACAGATACGCAGTATTTT.

The table lists this clone with a few counts. The chain combines TRBV11-2 with TRBJ2-7; tentative D call: TRBD2 (5 bases). Between the trimmed V and J ends, which lost 5 bases and 1 base, there was a span of 15 bases. The CDR3 has 15 amino acids. Germline V gives CDR1 SGHAT, CDR2 FQNNGV. The CDR3 nucleotides are TGTGCCAGCAGCCTTCGGGAAGGAGGTTCCTACGAGCAGTACTTC. Translating gives CASSLREGGSYEQYF.

The V and J genes are TRBV30 and TRBJ1-1; D unresolved. Per the germline V gene, CDR1 is GTSNPN and CDR2 is SVGIG (reference sequence). V lost 2 bases to trimming and J lost 7 bases, with 14 bases between them. The CDR3 length is 13 residues. CDR3 amino acids: CAWSILGELEAFF. CDR3 sequence (DNA): TGTGCCTGGAGTATACTCGGGGAACTTGAAGCTTTCTTT.

This sequence joins TRBV18 and TRBJ2-7; 8 bases agree with TRBD2. CDR3 length: 17 residues. The germline V gene encodes CDR1 KGHSH and CDR2 LQKENI. With 0 bases clipped from V and 1 base from J, the junction kept 8 bases outside the gene matches. The CDR3 sequence is CASSPPGSGSLSYEQYF. The DNA for the CDR3 is TGTGCCAGCTCACCACCGGGGAGCGGGAGCCTTTCCTACGAGCAGTACTTC.

This clone has more than one count but fewer than ten. V usage is TRBV29-1 and J usage is TRBJ2-3; 7 positions agree with TRBD1. CDR3 length equals 14 residues. CDR1 is SQVTM, CDR2 ANQGSEA, per germline. After removal of 4 bases from V and 0 bases from J, the junction contained 4 bases not matched to a gene. CDR3 DNA: TGCAGCGTTGCTCGACAGGGTAGCACAGATACGCAGTATTTT. Amino acids: CSVARQGSTDTQYF.

The chain recombines TRBV5-1 with TRBJ1-5; D is unclear. Germline CDR1 reads SGHRS; CDR2 reads YFSETQ. V lost 4 bases, J lost 4 bases, and 9 bases lay in between. The CDR3 has 13 amino acids. Here the CDR3 reads CASSPDFNQPQHF. CDR3 DNA sequence: TGCGCCAGCAGCCCTGACTTTAATCAGCCCCAGCATTTT.

This clone was picked up a small number of times. This sequence joins TRBV7-3 and TRBJ2-3; D unresolved. The V gene lost 5 bases and the J gene lost 2 bases, with 14 bases spanning the gap. This CDR3 contains 15 residues. Germline assignment: CDR1 SGHTA and CDR2 FQGTGA. The CDR3 DNA is TGTGCCAGCAGCCCCACGGGTCAAACCACAGATACGCAGTATTTT. Translating gives CASSPTGQTTDTQYF.

This clone was detected only a few times. This chain connects TRBV23-1 to TRBJ2-3, with D tentatively TRBD2 (5 bases). TRBV23-1 is assigned to the ORF class and has an uncertain function. This CDR3 spans 12 amino acids. Deletions cut 7 bases from V and 7 bases from J, with 12 bases between. The DNA of the CDR3 is TGCGCCAGCACCGGGAACCGGCATACGCAGTATTTT. Translation gives CASTGNRHTQYF.

This clone was counted only a few times. CDR3 residues: CASSQVFRDRAYQETQYF. CDR3 sequence (DNA): TGTGCCAGCAGCCAAGTTTTCCGGGACAGGGCCTACCAAGAGACCCAGTACTTC. V usage is TRBV14 and J usage is TRBJ2-5; 9 bases align to TRBD1. After removal of 1 base from V and 0 bases from J, the junction contained 9 bases not matched to a gene. Germline V gene data show CDR1 as SGHDN and CDR2 as FVKESK. The CDR3 contains 18 residues.

This clone has more than one count but fewer than ten. Here the CDR3 reads CASSFQGQGEKLFF. DNA of the CDR3: TGTGCCAGCAGCTTTCAAGGACAGGGGGAAAAACTGTTTTTT. The gene calls are TRBV27 and TRBJ1-4; 9 bases agree with TRBD1. The CDR3 contains 14 residues. Per germline, CDR1 MNHEY and CDR2 SMNVEV (reference sequence). Trimming at V came to 6 bases and at J to 8 bases, leaving 7 bases not matched to a gene.